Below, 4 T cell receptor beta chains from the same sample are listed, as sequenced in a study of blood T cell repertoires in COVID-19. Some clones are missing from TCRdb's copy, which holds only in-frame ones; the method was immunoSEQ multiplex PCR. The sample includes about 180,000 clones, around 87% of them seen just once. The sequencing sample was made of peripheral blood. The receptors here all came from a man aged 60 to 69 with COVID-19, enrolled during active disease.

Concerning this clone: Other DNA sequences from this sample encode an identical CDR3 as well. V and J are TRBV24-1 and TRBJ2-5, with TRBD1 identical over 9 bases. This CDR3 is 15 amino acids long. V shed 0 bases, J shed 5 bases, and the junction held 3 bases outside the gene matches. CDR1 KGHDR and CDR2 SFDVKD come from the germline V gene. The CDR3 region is CATSDLTGGAETQYF. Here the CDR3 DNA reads TGTGCCACCAGTGATTTGACAGGGGGCGCGGAGACCCAGTACTTC.

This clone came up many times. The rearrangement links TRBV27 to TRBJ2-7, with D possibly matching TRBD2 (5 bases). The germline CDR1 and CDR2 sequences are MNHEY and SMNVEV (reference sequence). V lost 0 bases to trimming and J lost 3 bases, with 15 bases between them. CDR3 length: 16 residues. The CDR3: CASSLSVASLRYEQYF. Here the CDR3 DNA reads TGTGCCAGCAGTTTATCTGTAGCGAGTCTCCGCTACGAGCAGTACTTC.

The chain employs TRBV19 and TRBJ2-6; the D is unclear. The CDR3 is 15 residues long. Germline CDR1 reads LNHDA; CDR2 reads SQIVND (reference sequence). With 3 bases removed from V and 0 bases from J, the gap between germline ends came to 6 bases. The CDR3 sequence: CASSMALSGANVLTF. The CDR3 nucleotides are TGTGCCAGTAGTATGGCCCTCTCTGGGGCCAACGTCCTGACTTTC.

This chain's CDR3 is CASGLVEGVFF. As DNA, the CDR3 is TGTGCTAGTGGTTTGGTAGAGGGTGTGTTCTTT. The chain recombines TRBV12-5 with TRBJ1-1; D remains ambiguous. Germline lookup yields CDR1 LGHNT and CDR2 FRNRAP. V lost 0 bases and J 14 bases, leaving 10 bases between the germline ends. The CDR3 is 11 amino acids.